The 31 T cell receptor beta chains presented below share a single source sample, sequenced in a study of CD8+CD57+ T cells in acquired aplastic anemia. Using genomic DNA as the template, TCR beta VDJ and CDR3 profiling was carried out. TCRdb reprocessed the reads with MiXCR, giving one entry per CDR3 protein. The table has 250,000 to 350,000 distinct CDR3 sequences, roughly 50% seen once. What was sequenced was sorted CD4+, CD8+, or CD8+CD57+ T cells (not recorded which) from PBMCs. Every receptor here comes from a human donor with severe aplastic anemia or a healthy control (not recorded which).

The chain carries TRBV7-3 and TRBJ2-5; D may be TRBD1 (8 bases). With 5 bases removed from V and 2 bases from J, the gap between germline ends came to 15 bases. CDR1 SGHTA and CDR2 FQGTGA come from the germline V gene. CDR3 size: 15 residues. The CDR3 nucleotides are TGTGCCAGCAGCCCAAACAGGGGGGGTCAAGAGACCCAGTACTTC. Its translation is CASSPNRGGQETQYF.

This clonotype occurred many times. The V gene is TRBV6-6, the J gene TRBJ2-5; 10 positions agree with TRBD2. CDR1 is MNHNY and CDR2 is SVGAGI in the germline V gene (reference sequence). CDR3 length: 15 residues. The junction had 5 bases not matched to a gene; V was cut back by 6 bases and J by 1 base. CDR3 amino acids: CASSNLAGAQETQYF. The CDR3 nucleotides are TGTGCCAGCAGCAATCTAGCGGGGGCCCAAGAGACCCAGTACTTC.

This clonotype showed up just a few times. The chain recombines TRBV6-5 with TRBJ2-7; D might be TRBD2 (5 bases). This CDR3 is built from 15 residues. The V gene lost 0 bases and the J gene lost 2 bases, with 11 bases spanning the gap. Germline V gene data show CDR1 as MNHEY and CDR2 as SVGAGI. The CDR3: CASSYSGRQTYEQYF. Written as DNA, the CDR3 is TGTGCCAGCAGTTACTCTGGGAGACAAACCTACGAGCAGTACTTC.

This clonotype was recorded at least ten times. The genes are TRBV5-8 and TRBJ1-2; possibly TRBD1 for D (5 bases). The CDR3 runs 13 residues. The V gene's germline CDR1 is SGHTS and CDR2 YDEGEE. Trimming took 7 bases from V and 8 from J, leaving 18 bases between them. CDR3 residues: CASAPGGGVGYTF. CDR3 nucleotides: TGTGCCAGCGCCCCTGGGGGGGGAGTCGGCTACACCTTC.

Details on this clonotype: A read error may account for a junction end that differs from germline. The CDR3 reads CASSFRGGAGQETQYF. The DNA for the CDR3 is TGTGCTAGCAGCTTTCGCGGGGGGGCAGGGCAAGAGACCCAGTACTTC. The gene calls are TRBV7-7 and TRBJ2-5, with 9 bases matching TRBD2. This CDR3 has 16 residues. Germline V gives CDR1 SSHAT, CDR2 FNYEAQ (reference sequence).

This clonotype occurred a few times. The genes are TRBV7-2 and TRBJ2-5; the match to TRBD1 covers 8 bases. CDR3 length: 14 residues. With 5 bases clipped from V and 5 bases from J, the junction kept 7 bases outside the gene matches. The germline V gene has CDR1 SGHTA and CDR2 FQGNSA. CDR3 nucleotide sequence: TGTGCCAGCAGCACAGGGGACAGGTGGGAGACCCAGTACTTC. This encodes CASSTGDRWETQYF.

This clonotype was picked up many times. The J gene is TRBJ1-1, the V gene TRBV7-8; possible D gene TRBD1, 5 bases. This CDR3 contains 15 residues. Germline lookup yields CDR1 SGHVS and CDR2 FQNEAQ. Trimming pared 5 bases from V and 7 bases from J, leaving 20 bases between. The CDR3 DNA reads TGTGCCAGCAGCGAACAACAGGCCGGGCAGGTTGAAGCTTTCTTT. This sequence encodes CASSEQQAGQVEAFF.

The genes are TRBV10-3 and TRBJ2-7, with a tentative D call TRBD1 (5 bases). The germline CDR1 and CDR2 sequences are ENHRY and SYGVKD. The CDR3 sequence is 11 residues long. V was clipped by 11 bases and J by 5 bases, with 13 bases between them. The CDR3 protein is CAVQGFDEQYF. The CDR3 DNA follows: TGTGCCGTCCAGGGCTTCGACGAGCAGTACTTC.

This clonotype was found many times. V usage is TRBV20-1 and J usage is TRBJ1-2, with 7 bases aligning to TRBD1. The germline gives CDR1 DFQATT, CDR2 SNEGSKA (reference sequence). J was trimmed by 4 bases and V by 6 bases; bases with no gene match: 11. The CDR3 contains 14 residues. CDR3 region: CSALTTGRSYGYTF. CDR3 in DNA: TGCAGTGCCCTGACGACAGGGAGGTCCTATGGCTACACCTTC.

The rearrangement uses TRBV15 and TRBJ1-4, with 8 bases lining up with TRBD1. Losses at the gene ends were 2 bases for V and 8 bases for J; bases not matched to a gene: 7. In germline, CDR1 is LNHNV, CDR2 YYDKDF (reference sequence). The CDR3 runs 15 residues. CDR3 sequence: CATSRQGARGEKLFF. The CDR3, as DNA: TGTGCCACCAGCAGACAGGGGGCGCGAGGGGAAAAACTGTTTTTT.

The rearrangement links TRBV7-3 to TRBJ2-1; TRBD2 matches at 9 bases. This CDR3 has 15 amino acids. Trimming cost V 7 bases and J 5 bases; bases outside gene matches: 9. Germline loops: CDR1 SGHTA, CDR2 FQGTGA. The CDR3 is CASTLGLAKNNEQFF. The CDR3 region has the DNA TGTGCCAGCACCCTTGGACTAGCGAAAAACAATGAGCAGTTCTTC.

This chain links TRBV12-3 or TRBV12-4 with TRBJ1-2; no reliable D call. Trimming cost V 6 bases and J 1 base, with 9 bases left between them. The CDR3 contains 13 residues. CDR3: CASSPKGNYGYTF. The CDR3 DNA follows: TGTGCCAGCAGCCCCAAGGGTAACTATGGCTACACCTTC.

J is TRBJ2-6 and V is TRBV7-2, with D tentatively TRBD1 (5 bases). CDR1 and CDR2 from the germline V gene are SGHTA and FQGNSA. V shed 5 bases and J shed 2 bases, with 16 bases lying between them. The CDR3 has 17 residues. Here the CDR3 reads CASSVPGQVPGANVLTF. The CDR3, as DNA: TGTGCCAGCAGCGTTCCAGGGCAAGTTCCTGGGGCCAACGTCCTGACTTTC.

The V and J genes are TRBV9 and TRBJ2-5, with TRBD2 identical over 11 bases. The length of the CDR3 is 16 residues. The germline V gene has CDR1 SGDLS and CDR2 YYNGEE. The trim removed 0 bases at V and 2 bases at J, leaving 3 bases unmatched. CDR3 sequence: CASSVGTSGGQETQYF. CDR3 sequence (DNA): TGTGCCAGCAGCGTAGGTACTAGCGGGGGTCAAGAGACCCAGTACTTC.

This clonotype appeared many times. The chain joins TRBV5-1 to TRBJ2-3; TRBD2 matches at 14 bases. The CDR3 runs 18 residues. V shed 5 bases, J shed 1 base, and the junction held 9 bases outside the gene matches. Germline V gives CDR1 SGHRS, CDR2 YFSETQ. The CDR3 bases are TGCGCCAGCAGAGAGACTAGCGGGGGGGATGATCGCACAGATACGCAGTATTTT. Its protein product is CASRETSGGDDRTDTQYF.

About this clonotype: Lacking the conserved final phenylalanine or tryptophan, this CDR3 likely reflects a read error. The DNA is omitted, as the CDR3 cannot be located on it reliably, and the CDR3 follows TCRdb's listing. This chain joins TRBV2 and TRBJ2-7; the DNA was not compared with TRBD1, the D call given in the table. CDR1 and CDR2 from the germline V gene are SNHLY and FYNNEI. The CDR3 length is 10 residues, termini included. The CDR3 loop reads CASSDGTVFS.

The gene calls are TRBV20-1 and TRBJ2-7; 11 nucleotides match TRBD1. J was trimmed by 4 bases and V by 3 bases; bases with no gene match: 2. The germline V gene has CDR1 DFQATT and CDR2 SNEGSKA (reference sequence). The CDR3 totals 13 residues. The DNA of the CDR3 is TGCAGTGCTAGGGGACAGGGGGATTACGAGCAGTACTTC. This sequence encodes CSARGQGDYEQYF.

The chain uses TRBV9 and TRBJ2-3, with 7 nucleotides matching TRBD2. The trim removed 3 bases at V and 4 bases at J, leaving 8 bases unmatched. The CDR3 extends over 15 amino acids. Germline CDR1 reads SGDLS; CDR2 reads YYNGEE. CDR3 nucleotide sequence: TGTGCCAGCAGCGGGGGGGGGAGCCGCTCAGATACGCAGTATTTT. Encoded protein: CASSGGGSRSDTQYF.

This clonotype was observed many times. The V call is TRBV5-1, the J call TRBJ1-1, with 10 bases fitting TRBD1. Germline V gives CDR1 SGHRS, CDR2 YFSETQ. This CDR3 has 16 residues. V trimming: 4 bases; J trimming: 2 bases; junction bases outside the gene matches: 8. CDR3 sequence: CASSRSGTGVNTEAFF. The CDR3 DNA reads as TGCGCCAGCAGCCGCTCCGGGACAGGGGTAAACACTGAAGCTTTCTTT. Together with reference TRBV5-1 and TRBJ1-1, the CDR3 gives the full variable domain: KAGVTQTPRYLIKTRGQQVTLSCSPISGHRSVSWYQQTPGQGLQFLFEYFSETQRNKGNFPGRFSGRQFSNSRSEMNVSTLELGDSALYLCASSRSGTGVNTEAFFGQGTRLTVV.

V is TRBV5-1 and J is TRBJ2-7, with D perhaps matching TRBD1 (6 bases). Deletions cut 4 bases from V and 3 bases from J, with 17 bases between. Germline V gives CDR1 SGHRS, CDR2 YFSETQ. The CDR3 has 15 amino acids. The CDR3 loop reads CASSVDRNPRYEQYF. DNA for the CDR3: TGCGCCAGCAGCGTAGACAGGAATCCCCGCTACGAGCAGTACTTC.

This chain joins TRBV27 and TRBJ2-7; 7 bases fit TRBD2. With V trimmed by 8 bases and J by 3 bases, 7 bases remained unmatched. The CDR3 covers 13 residues. The germline V gene has CDR1 MNHEY and CDR2 SMNVEV (reference sequence). The CDR3 region is CASSREGHYEQYF. CDR3 bases: TGTGCCAGCTCGAGGGAGGGCCACTACGAGCAGTACTTC.

The V and J genes are TRBV19 and TRBJ2-1; D perhaps matches TRBD1 (7 bases). Germline CDR1 reads LNHDA; CDR2 reads SQIVND (reference sequence). Trimming pared 7 bases from V and 8 bases from J, leaving 24 bases between. There are 16 residues in the CDR3. The CDR3 nucleotides read TGTGCCAGTAAGGGGAGGCGAGGGGGCGATAGGGATGAGCAGTTCTTC. Translating gives CASKGRRGGDRDEQFF.

The sample holds a few counts of this clonotype. This may come from a read error, since a much larger clone is one base off. The chain couples TRBV5-1 to TRBJ2-5; D may correspond to TRBD1 or TRBD2 (5 bases each). Germline V lookup: CDR1 SGHRS, CDR2 YFSETQ. The CDR3 covers 15 residues. The CDR3 here is CASSLGSGTEEAQYF. In DNA, the CDR3 is TGCGCCAGCAGCTTGGGTTCGGGGACGGAAGAGGCCCAGTACTTC.

This clonotype was recorded at least ten times. The chain is built from TRBV6-5 and TRBJ1-1, with a possible D match to TRBD1 (5 bases). The V end was cut by 6 bases, the J end by 2 bases, with 13 bases between. From germline, CDR1 is MNHEY and CDR2 SVGAGI. The length of the CDR3 is 14 residues. The CDR3 bases are TGTGCCAGCAGATTGACAGTATCTAACACTGAAGCTTTCTTT. Translated: CASRLTVSNTEAFF.

This clonotype was counted ten times or more. The V call is TRBV4-2, the J call TRBJ2-7; 7 bases align to TRBD1. Germline V gene sequence: CDR1 LGHNA, CDR2 YNFKEQ. V shed 4 bases, J shed 1 base, and the junction held 10 bases outside the gene matches. The CDR3 extends over 16 amino acids. This CDR3 is CASSPGTGTASYEQYF. The CDR3 nucleotides are TGTGCCAGCAGCCCAGGAACCGGGACAGCTTCCTACGAGCAGTACTTC.

This clonotype was seen ten or more times. The chain recombines TRBV7-3 with TRBJ1-1; D gene uncertain. Per the germline V gene, CDR1 is SGHTA and CDR2 is FQGTGA. This CDR3 spans 12 amino acids. V dropped 4 bases and J dropped 7 bases, with 10 bases sitting between them. The CDR3 region is CASSSYTREAFF. The CDR3 DNA reads TGTGCCAGCAGCTCGTATACCCGTGAAGCTTTCTTT.

The V and J genes are TRBV2 and TRBJ1-1; D unresolved. V was pared by 1 base and J by 3 bases, with 9 bases between. The CDR3 length is 14 residues. Germline V lookup: CDR1 SNHLY, CDR2 FYNNEI. The CDR3 spells CASSEGRGHTEAFF. CDR3 DNA sequence: TGTGCCAGCAGTGAAGGCCGCGGGCACACTGAAGCTTTCTTT.

The genes are TRBV20-1 and TRBJ2-1, with TRBD1 matching 10 bases. This CDR3 region has 16 residues. Trimming removed 0 bases from V and 15 bases from J; junction bases left unmatched: 17. Germline V gene data show CDR1 as DFQATT and CDR2 as SNEGSKA (reference sequence). The CDR3 DNA follows: TGCAGTGCTAGAGATCTAGGGGGGAGCTGGACAGGGGGGCTGTTCTTC. Translating it yields CSARDLGGSWTGGLFF.

This clonotype was counted once. V and J are TRBV7-3 and TRBJ2-3; TRBD2 matches at 7 bases. This CDR3 spans 17 amino acids. The germline CDR1 and CDR2 sequences are SGHTA and FQGTGA. V was pared by 5 bases and J by 4 bases, with 15 bases of the junction left unmatched. Here the CDR3 DNA reads TGTGCCAGCAGCCCGACTCAACGAGGCGGGGGAGCAGATACGCAGTATTTT. The encoded protein is CASSPTQRGGGADTQYF.

This clonotype was observed a few times. The chain employs TRBV27 and TRBJ2-3, with 13 bases lining up with TRBD2. CDR1 MNHEY and CDR2 SMNVEV come from the germline V gene (reference sequence). The trim removed 8 bases at V and 8 bases at J, leaving 10 bases unmatched. This CDR3 has 15 residues. CDR3 DNA: TGTGCCAGCGTCCCGGGACTAGCGGGGATGGGTACGCAGTATTTT. Translating gives CASVPGLAGMGTQYF.

This clonotype was counted between two and nine times. The chain links TRBV20-1 to TRBJ2-4; 8 bases are a match to TRBD1. V lost 4 bases to trimming and J lost 7 bases; unmatched junction nucleotides: 3. From germline, CDR1 is DFQATT and CDR2 SNEGSKA (reference sequence). This CDR3 spans 12 amino acids. CDR3 bases: TGCAGTGCTACGGACAGGGTTAACATTCAGTACTTC. Translation: CSATDRVNIQYF.